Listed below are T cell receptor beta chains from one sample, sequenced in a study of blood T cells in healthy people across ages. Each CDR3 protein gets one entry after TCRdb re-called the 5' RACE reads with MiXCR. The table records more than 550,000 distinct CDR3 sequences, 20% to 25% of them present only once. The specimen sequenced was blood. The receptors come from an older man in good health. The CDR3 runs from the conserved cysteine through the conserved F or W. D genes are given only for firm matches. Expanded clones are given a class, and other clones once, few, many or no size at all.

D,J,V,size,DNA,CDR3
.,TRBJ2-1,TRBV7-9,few,TGTGCCAGCAGCTTTGGACGGATCCAGTTCTTC,CASSFGRIQFF
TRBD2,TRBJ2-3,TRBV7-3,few,TGTGCCAGCAGCCCGGGACTAGCGACTCCCCATACGCAGTATTTT,CASSPGLATPHTQYF
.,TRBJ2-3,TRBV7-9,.,TGTGCCATCCCGACTAGTCCTCCGGCCGATACGCAGTATTTT,CAIPTSPPADTQYF
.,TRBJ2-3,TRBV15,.,TGTGCCACCAGCAGAGGGGCTAGCACGGGTCAGGATACGCAGTATTTT,CATSRGASTGQDTQYF
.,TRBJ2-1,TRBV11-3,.,TGTGCCAGCAGTCGCCGGGACCAGCCTTTGGATGAGCAGTTCTTC,CASSRRDQPLDEQFF
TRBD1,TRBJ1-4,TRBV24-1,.,TGTGCCACCAGCGACAGGGGAGGAGGACTGTTTTTT,CATSDRGGGLFF
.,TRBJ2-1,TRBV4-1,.,TGCGCCAGCAGCCAAGGGATGAAGGAGCAGTTCTTC,CASSQGMKEQFF
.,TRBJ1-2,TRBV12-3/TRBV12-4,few,TGTGCCAGCAGTCCCGGGGCGCCTTATGGCTACACCTTC,CASSPGAPYGYTF
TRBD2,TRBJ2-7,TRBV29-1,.,TGCAGCGTTGGCGGGAGCACCGACGGTGGGCAGTACTTC,CSVGGSTDGGQYF
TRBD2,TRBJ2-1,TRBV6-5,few,TGTGCCAGCAGTTACTCGAGAGTAGCGGGGGGCTACAATGAGCAGTTCTTC,CASSYSRVAGGYNEQFF
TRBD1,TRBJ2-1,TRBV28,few,TGTGCCAGCACGGCAGGGGGAAACAATGAGCAGTTCTTC,CASTAGGNNEQFF
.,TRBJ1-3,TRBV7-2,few,TGTGCCAGCAGCTCGGCCCGTGGGGGTGGAAACACCATATATTTT,CASSSARGGGNTIYF
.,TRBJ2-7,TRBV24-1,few,TGTGCCACCAAGAGGGGTTCCTACGAGCAGTACTTC,CATKRGSYEQYF